The rows below give T cell receptor beta chains drawn from one sample of a study of early T cells in non-severe SARS-CoV-2 infection. MiXCR, applied by TCRdb to the 5' RACE reads, yields one record per CDR3 protein. The data contain about 98,000 distinct CDR3 sequences, more than 9.5% of them singletons. Source material: whole blood. The receptors derive from an adult who was a healthcare worker with PCR-confirmed SARS-CoV-2 infection or an uninfected control (not recorded which). CDR3s include the opening cysteine and the closing phenylalanine or tryptophan. D genes are given only for firm matches. Part of the rows lack a size; the others show once, few, many or a class for expanded clones.

TRBV9	.	TRBJ1-1	.	CASSVEGGAGTEAFF	TGTGCCAGCAGCGTAGAGGGGGGCGCGGGCACTGAAGCTTTCTTT
TRBV4-1	TRBD1	TRBJ2-2	.	CASSLGQVTGELFF	TGCGCCAGCAGCCTCGGACAGGTGACCGGGGAGCTGTTTTTT
TRBV7-3	.	TRBJ1-6	few	CASSLQGALNSPLHF	TGTGCCAGCAGCTTACAGGGAGCTCTTAATTCACCCCTCCACTTT
TRBV5-1	.	TRBJ1-1	.	CASSFGGVNTEAFF	TGCGCCAGCAGCTTTGGAGGAGTGAACACTGAAGCTTTCTTT
TRBV7-9	.	TRBJ2-1	few	CASSPSFYSDEQFF	TGTGCCAGCAGCCCCTCCTTTTATTCCGATGAGCAGTTCTTC
TRBV20-1	TRBD1	TRBJ2-2	few	CSANGGTGANTGELFF	TGCAGTGCTAACGGTGGGACAGGGGCGAACACCGGGGAGCTGTTTTTT
TRBV27	TRBD1	TRBJ1-2	few	CASSSSGTEGSTYGYTF	TGTGCCAGCAGTTCCTCCGGGACAGAGGGCAGTACATATGGCTACACCTTC
TRBV4-1	TRBD1	TRBJ2-7	.	CASSQRDRVNYEQYF	TGCGCCAGCAGCCAACGGGACAGGGTAAACTACGAGCAGTACTTC
TRBV6-1	.	TRBJ1-2	few	CASSEMGGEDGYTF	TGTGCCAGCAGCGAAATGGGGGGCGAGGATGGCTACACCTTC
TRBV28	.	TRBJ2-5	few	CASSSSNSGYLRETQYF	TGTGCCAGCAGTTCCTCCAACTCAGGGTACCTCCGGGAGACCCAGTACTTC
TRBV20-1	.	TRBJ1-3	many	CSASGQLGNTIYF	TGCAGTGCTTCTGGACAGCTTGGAAACACCATATATTTT
TRBV18	TRBD1	TRBJ2-3	.	CASSYRGRTPSDTQYF	TGTGCCAGCTCATACAGGGGGCGAACCCCCTCAGATACGCAGTATTTT
TRBV7-9	.	TRBJ1-3	.	CASSFEGVRAGNTIYF	TGTGCCAGCAGCTTCGAGGGGGTCAGGGCTGGAAACACCATATATTTT
TRBV6-5	TRBD1	TRBJ1-2	.	CASSTTGEANYGYTF	TGTGCCAGCAGTACCACAGGGGAAGCTAACTATGGCTACACCTTC
TRBV2	.	TRBJ2-7	many	CASKIRRSYEQYF	TGTGCCAGCAAAATTCGGAGGAGCTACGAGCAGTACTTC
TRBV29-1	.	TRBJ2-1	few	CSVLGGPNYNEQFF	TGCAGCGTTCTGGGGGGGCCAAACTACAATGAGCAGTTCTTC
TRBV20-1	.	TRBJ2-3	few	CSPPPGNTDTQYF	TGCAGTCCCCCCCCGGGGAACACAGATACGCAGTATTTT
TRBV6-4	.	TRBJ2-3	many	CASSDQSTDTQYF	TGTGCCAGCAGTGACCAGAGCACAGATACGCAGTATTTT
TRBV2	TRBD1	TRBJ1-2	few	CASTLTGGNYTF	TGTGCCAGCACCCTGACAGGGGGTAACTACACCTTC
TRBV9	.	TRBJ2-3	few	CASSADTDTQYF	TGTGCCAGCAGCGCGGATACAGATACGCAGTATTTT
TRBV20-1	TRBD1	TRBJ2-5	few	CSARSRTGSTQYF	TGCAGTGCTAGATCCCGGACAGGGAGTACCCAGTACTTC
TRBV14	.	TRBJ1-6	.	CASSLITGSGGEPLHF	TGTGCCAGCAGCCTTATAACCGGGTCCGGCGGAGAACCCCTCCACTTT
TRBV7-9	.	TRBJ1-2	.	CASSPQDSPYGYTF	TGTGCCAGCAGCCCGCAGGACAGCCCCTATGGCTACACCTTC
TRBV4-1	TRBD2	TRBJ2-3	.	CASSQGASGRGRSTDTQYF	TGCGCCAGCAGCCAAGGGGCTAGCGGGAGGGGACGGAGCACAGATACGCAGTATTTT
TRBV7-2	TRBD1	TRBJ2-6	few	CASRRMIGGPGANVLTF	TGTGCCAGCAGACGGATGATAGGGGGCCCTGGGGCCAACGTCCTGACTTTC
TRBV5-1	TRBD2	TRBJ2-2	.	CASSQSGVNTGELFF	TGCGCCAGCAGCCAGAGCGGGGTAAACACCGGGGAGCTGTTTTTT
TRBV29-1	.	TRBJ1-1	.	CSVRPTLNTEAFF	TGCAGCGTCAGACCGACTCTGAACACTGAAGCTTTCTTT
TRBV27	.	TRBJ2-7	many	CASSSKLRPGEQYF	TGTGCCAGCAGTTCGAAACTGAGACCGGGGGAGCAGTACTTC
TRBV3-1	TRBD2	TRBJ2-1	many	CASSQGLAGYNEQFF	TGTGCCAGCAGCCAAGGCCTAGCGGGGTACAATGAGCAGTTCTTC
TRBV10-2	TRBD2	TRBJ2-4	few	CASRPPSGGSKNIQYF	TGCGCCAGCCGCCCCCCCAGCGGGGGATCAAAAAACATTCAGTACTTC
TRBV29-1	.	TRBJ1-1	.	CSAQQVNTEAFF	TGCAGCGCACAACAGGTGAACACTGAAGCTTTCTTT
TRBV2	TRBD2	TRBJ2-5	medium-sized	CASSVGLAGGNQETQYF	TGTGCCAGCAGTGTTGGACTAGCGGGGGGGAACCAAGAGACCCAGTACTTC
TRBV11-2	.	TRBJ1-2	.	CASSSQVGAYGYTF	TGTGCCAGCAGCTCCCAGGTGGGGGCCTATGGCTACACCTTC
TRBV29-1	.	TRBJ1-2	many	CSVERAGHRGYTF	TGCAGCGTTGAAAGAGCAGGGCACCGTGGCTACACCTTC
TRBV6-2/TRBV6-3	TRBD2	TRBJ2-1	few	CASSSLAGGHNEQFF	TGTGCCAGCAGTTCCTTAGCGGGAGGACACAATGAGCAGTTCTTC
TRBV3-1	TRBD2	TRBJ2-1	many	CASSQDPIGTREHNEQFF	TGTGCCAGCAGCCAAGATCCAATAGGGACTAGGGAACACAATGAGCAGTTCTTC
TRBV11-2	.	TRBJ2-1	.	CASSSRLGNEQFF	TGTGCCAGCAGCTCCCGTCTGGGGAATGAGCAGTTCTTC
TRBV15	.	TRBJ2-7	.	CATSRDLLAYEQYF	TGTGCCACCAGCAGAGATTTACTAGCCTACGAGCAGTACTTC
TRBV25-1	.	TRBJ1-4	many	CASSARGIYDEKLFF	TGTGCCAGCAGTGCCCGGGGGATCTACGATGAAAAACTGTTTTTT
TRBV29-1	TRBD2	TRBJ2-3	many	CSVSGLAGGVGDTDTQYF	TGCAGCGTCTCCGGACTAGCGGGAGGAGTAGGGGACACAGATACGCAGTATTTT
TRBV2	TRBD1	TRBJ1-2	many	CASSEDGTGGFNYGYTF	TGTGCCAGCAGTGAGGATGGGACAGGGGGATTTAACTATGGCTACACCTTC